This T cell receptor (beta chain) emerged from a study of identical twins. TCRdb called the 5' RACE reads again in MiXCR, with one record for every CDR3 protein. Found here are hundreds of thousands of distinct CDR3 sequences, under 25% of them singletons; the top ten hold approximately 0.5%. The germline V and J ends were trimmed by 6 bases and 5 bases, with 13 bases remaining between them. Germline CDR1 MDHEN, CDR2 SYDVKM. The length of the CDR3 is 13 residues. A further study also used this sample, focusing on yellow fever vaccine responses in identical twins.

The sequence was obtained from a woman between 18 and 29 years old in good health. The rearrangement links TRBV28 to TRBJ2-5; a weak D match, TRBD2 (7 bases). The sequenced sample was CD4+ T cells sorted from blood. CDR3: CASSLQGGETQYF. For the CDR3, the DNA is TGTGCCAGCAGCCTACAGGGAGGGGAGACCCAGTACTTC.